Listed here are 18 T cell receptor beta chains from one sample, sequenced in a study of T cell changes during pregnancy in multiple sclerosis. Using immunoSEQ multiplex PCR, the repertoire was profiled, and TCRdb retains in-frame clones only, with some absent. The top ten clones hold approximately 1.5% of a sample with around 61,000 clones, under 95% of them seen once. The sample was peripheral blood, taken in the third trimester of pregnancy. These receptors were obtained from a female donor in good health, enrolled as a control in a pregnancy study.

A single count supports this clone. The rearrangement uses TRBV7-8 and TRBJ1-5; D is possibly TRBD1 (5 bases). The germline gives CDR1 SGHVS, CDR2 FQNEAQ. Deletions cut 0 bases from V and 7 bases from J, with 7 bases between. CDR3 length: 13 residues. In nucleotides, the CDR3 is TGTGCCAGCAGCTTAGCCCAGGGCCAGCCCCAGCATTTT. It specifies CASSLAQGQPQHF.

The J gene is TRBJ2-2, the V gene TRBV6-1; 8 bases align to TRBD1. Germline CDR1 and CDR2: MNHNS and SASEGT. The trim removed 8 bases at V and 3 bases at J, leaving 8 bases unmatched. CDR3 size: 15 residues. In nucleotides, the CDR3 is TGTGCCAGCTCCCGACAGGGGAAGGACACCGGGGAGCTGTTTTTT. It specifies CASSRQGKDTGELFF.

The J gene is TRBJ2-3, the V gene TRBV11-2; D may be TRBD2 (6 bases). The germline V gene encodes CDR1 SGHAT and CDR2 FQNNGV. This CDR3 is built from 11 residues. The ends were cut back, 5 bases at V and 6 bases at J, with 6 bases in the middle. CDR3 in amino acids: CASSGRDTQYF. CDR3 nucleotide sequence: TGTGCCAGCAGCGGGAGGGATACGCAGTATTTT.

The chain carries TRBV18 and TRBJ1-1; unclear D gene. Trimming removed 3 bases at V and 1 base at J, with 15 bases between. CDR3 length: 16 amino acids. The germline V gene encodes CDR1 KGHSH and CDR2 LQKENI. The CDR3 here is CASSPQREGKNTEAFF. The CDR3 coding sequence is TGTGCCAGCTCACCCCAAAGGGAGGGCAAGAACACTGAAGCTTTCTTT.

The gene calls are TRBV10-3 and TRBJ1-5, with 10 bases that match TRBD1. V was pared by 2 bases and J by 6 bases, with 1 base of the junction left unmatched. Per the germline V gene, CDR1 is ENHRY and CDR2 is SYGVKD. This CDR3 spans 14 amino acids. Here the CDR3 DNA reads TGTGCCATCAGTGAGGACAGGGGGCTTCAGCCCCAGCATTTT. This codes for CAISEDRGLQPQHF.

The V gene is TRBV5-1, the J gene TRBJ2-7; TRBD2 aligns across 9 bases. Germline CDR1 and CDR2: SGHRS and YFSETQ. The CDR3 contains 14 residues. V dropped 0 bases and J dropped 7; count of bases not matched to a gene: 5. The CDR3 coding sequence is TGCGCCAGCAGCTTGGTTGCGGGGGGGCTTGAGCAGTACTTC. Protein: CASSLVAGGLEQYF.

The chain uses TRBV5-4 and TRBJ1-1; no reliable D call. V was cut by 3 bases and J by 0 bases, with 6 bases left in between. The CDR3 has 13 residues. Germline V lookup: CDR1 SGHNT, CDR2 YYREEE (reference sequence). The CDR3 loop reads CASSSHMNTEAFF. CDR3 sequence (DNA): TGTGCCAGCAGCTCTCACATGAACACTGAAGCTTTCTTT. Looking up the rest from reference TRBV5-4 and TRBJ1-1 gives the full variable domain: ETGVTQSPTHLIKTRGQQVTLRCSSQSGHNTVSWYQQALGQGPQFIFQYYREEENGRGNFPPRFSGLQFPNYSSELNVNALELDDSALYLCASSSHMNTEAFFGQGTRLTVV.

The J gene is TRBJ2-2, the V gene TRBV6-5; 7 positions agree with TRBD1. Per germline, CDR1 MNHEY and CDR2 SVGAGI. V was pared by 5 bases and J by 6 bases, with 9 bases of the junction left unmatched. There are 15 residues in the CDR3. CDR3 coding DNA: TGTGCCAGCAGTGCACAGGGGTCGGCCCCCGGGGAGCTGTTTTTT. This codes for CASSAQGSAPGELFF.

The V and J genes are TRBV7-3 and TRBJ2-2; TRBD2 aligns across 9 bases. The CDR3 is 14 residues long. With 6 bases clipped from V and 4 bases from J, the junction kept 3 bases outside the gene matches. CDR1 is SGHTA, CDR2 FQGTGA, per germline. CDR3 DNA sequence: TGTGCCAGCAGACGACTAGCGGCCACCGGGGAGCTGTTTTTT. Its protein product is CASRRLAATGELFF.

The rearrangement joins TRBV4-3 to TRBJ1-6; 7 nucleotides match TRBD1. The germline gives CDR1 LGHNA, CDR2 YSLEER. This CDR3 spans 16 amino acids. V lost 1 base to trimming and J lost 8 bases; unmatched junction nucleotides: 8. The CDR3, as DNA: TGCGCCAGCAGCCAAGGTGACAGGGCGCGAGATTCACCCCTCCACTTT. Amino acid sequence: CASSQGDRARDSPLHF.

The V gene is TRBV27, the J gene TRBJ1-5; D possibly corresponds to TRBD1 (5 bases). CDR1 is MNHEY, CDR2 SMNVEV, per germline (reference sequence). CDR3 size: 18 residues. The germline V and J ends were trimmed by 4 bases and 2 bases, with 21 bases remaining between them. The CDR3 region has the DNA TGTGCCAGCAGTTCCCGCCTGGGAGGGGCCTCGCGCAATCAGCCCCAGCATTTT. Residues: CASSSRLGGASRNQPQHF.

The V gene is TRBV4-2, the J gene TRBJ1-3; 7 nucleotides line up with TRBD1. Trimming removed 0 bases from V and 3 bases from J; junction bases left unmatched: 5. Germline V gene lookup returns CDR1 LGHNA and CDR2 YNFKEQ. The CDR3 consists of 16 residues. The DNA of the CDR3 is TGTGCCAGCAGCCAAGACAGTCGGACAGGTGGAAACACCATATATTTT. Encoded protein: CASSQDSRTGGNTIYF.

The chain combines TRBV27 with TRBJ2-1, with a possible D match to TRBD2 (5 bases). The CDR3 is 13 residues long. V was cut by 5 bases and J by 6 bases, with 11 bases left in between. The V gene's germline CDR1 is MNHEY and CDR2 SMNVEV (reference sequence). The CDR3 bases are TGTGCCAGCAGTCCCGGACTCACCAATGAGCAGTTCTTC. It specifies CASSPGLTNEQFF.

The rearrangement uses TRBV2 and TRBJ2-7; a possible D gene is TRBD2 (5 bases). With 6 bases removed from V and 2 bases from J, the gap between germline ends came to 14 bases. This CDR3 region has 14 residues. Per the germline V gene, CDR1 is SNHLY and CDR2 is FYNNEI. In DNA form, the CDR3 reads TGTGCCAGCAGAGATACCGACGGGACCTACGAGCAGTACTTC. This translates into CASRDTDGTYEQYF.

The chain couples TRBV7-9 to TRBJ2-1; 8 positions match TRBD2. The CDR3 covers 15 residues. Germline lookup yields CDR1 SEHNR and CDR2 FQNEAQ (reference sequence). V shed 5 bases, J shed 0 bases, and the junction held 3 bases outside the gene matches. Written as DNA, the CDR3 is TGTGCCAGCAGCCCCGGGGGGGGCTCCTACAATGAGCAGTTCTTC. Protein product: CASSPGGGSYNEQFF.

This clone was seen just once. The genes are TRBV19 and TRBJ2-3; D is perhaps TRBD2 (6 bases). The length of the CDR3 is 15 residues. CDR1 and CDR2 (germline): LNHDA, SQIVND (reference sequence). The V and J ends lost 3 bases and 1 base respectively, with 11 bases between them. The DNA of the CDR3 is TGTGCCAGTAGTATTGTGGGGGGTGGCACAGATACGCAGTATTTT. Translated: CASSIVGGGTDTQYF.

CDR3 sequence: CASSQDRGLAGETQYF. Here the CDR3 DNA reads TGCGCCAGCAGCCAAGATCGAGGACTAGCGGGAGAGACCCAGTACTTC. The chain links TRBV4-3 to TRBJ2-5; 11 nucleotides agree with TRBD2. CDR1 and CDR2 (germline): LGHNA, YSLEER. V was pared by 0 bases and J by 4 bases, with 4 bases of the junction left unmatched. This CDR3 spans 16 amino acids.

The V gene is TRBV11-3, the J gene TRBJ2-2; D perhaps matches TRBD1 (5 bases). The CDR3 runs 14 residues. Germline CDR1 reads SGHNT; CDR2 reads YENEEA. With 1 base removed from V and 5 bases from J, the gap between germline ends came to 8 bases. The CDR3 DNA reads as TGTGCCAGCAGCTTAGTAGGGGCTACCGGGGAGCTGTTTTTT. Translation gives CASSLVGATGELFF.